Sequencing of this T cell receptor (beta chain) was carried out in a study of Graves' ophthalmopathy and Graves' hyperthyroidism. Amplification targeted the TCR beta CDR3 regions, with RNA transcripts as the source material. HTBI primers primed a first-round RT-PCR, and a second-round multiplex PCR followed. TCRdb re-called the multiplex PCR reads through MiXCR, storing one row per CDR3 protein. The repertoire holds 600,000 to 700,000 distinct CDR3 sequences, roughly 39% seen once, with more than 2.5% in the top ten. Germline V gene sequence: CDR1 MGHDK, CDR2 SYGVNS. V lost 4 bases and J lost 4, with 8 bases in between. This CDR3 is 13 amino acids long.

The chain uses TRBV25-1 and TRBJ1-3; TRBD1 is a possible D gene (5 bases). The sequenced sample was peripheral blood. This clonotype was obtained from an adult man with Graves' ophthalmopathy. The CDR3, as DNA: TGTGCCAGCAGTGCAGGGCTCGGAAACACCATATATTTT. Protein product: CASSAGLGNTIYF. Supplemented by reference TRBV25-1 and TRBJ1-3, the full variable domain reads EADIYQTPRYLVIGTGKKITLECSQTMGHDKMYWYQQDPGMELHLIHYSYGVNSTEKGDLSSESTVSRIRTEHFPLTLESARPSHTSQYLCASSAGLGNTIYFGEGSWLTVV.